The clone carrying this T cell receptor beta chain has just a few counts. TCRdb re-called the RACE reads with MiXCR, one entry per CDR3 protein. The sample lists approximately 57,000 distinct CDR3 sequences; more than 7.5% were seen once. The sample belongs to a study of human T cells and chemical hapten exposure. Study as a whole: Mostly female patients had alopecia areata, totalis or universalis.

Germline V gene sequence: CDR1 MDHEN, CDR2 SYDVKM. The CDR3 has 14 residues. V was pared by 5 bases and J by 6 bases, with 5 bases of the junction left unmatched. Time point in this sample: pre-sensitization, week 0. This sample's treatment: therapeutic diphenylcyclopropenone sensitization with weekly scalp DPC. The receptor was derived from a middle-aged man with alopecia areata. Some clones in this sample may be carry-over from other donors' samples. Sequencing used whole blood, obtained in connection with sensitization to the hapten diphenylcyclopropenone (DPC). The J gene is TRBJ2-4, the V gene TRBV28, with 9 bases aligning to TRBD1. CDR3 protein: CASSPRQGVNIQYF. As DNA, the CDR3 is TGTGCCAGCAGTCCGCGACAGGGGGTAAACATTCAGTACTTC. Using reference TRBV28 and TRBJ2-4 for the parts outside the CDR3, the full variable domain is DVKVTQSSRYLVKRTGEKVFLECVQDMDHENMFWYRQDPGLGLRLIYFSYDVKMKEKGDIPEGYSVSREKKERFSLILESASTNQTSMYLCASSPRQGVNIQYFGAGTRLSVL.